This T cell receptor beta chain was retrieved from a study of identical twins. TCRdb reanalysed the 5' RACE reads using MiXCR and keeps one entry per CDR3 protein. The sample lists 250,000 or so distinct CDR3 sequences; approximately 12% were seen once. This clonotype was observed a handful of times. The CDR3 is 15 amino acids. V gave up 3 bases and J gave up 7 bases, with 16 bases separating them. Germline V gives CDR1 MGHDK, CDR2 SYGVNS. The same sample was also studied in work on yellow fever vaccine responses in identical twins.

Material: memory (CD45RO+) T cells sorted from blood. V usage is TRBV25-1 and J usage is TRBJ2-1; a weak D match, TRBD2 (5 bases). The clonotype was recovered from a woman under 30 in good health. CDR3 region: CASSDPTRLTNEQFF. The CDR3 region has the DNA TGTGCCAGCAGTGACCCCACGAGACTAACTAATGAGCAGTTCTTC.